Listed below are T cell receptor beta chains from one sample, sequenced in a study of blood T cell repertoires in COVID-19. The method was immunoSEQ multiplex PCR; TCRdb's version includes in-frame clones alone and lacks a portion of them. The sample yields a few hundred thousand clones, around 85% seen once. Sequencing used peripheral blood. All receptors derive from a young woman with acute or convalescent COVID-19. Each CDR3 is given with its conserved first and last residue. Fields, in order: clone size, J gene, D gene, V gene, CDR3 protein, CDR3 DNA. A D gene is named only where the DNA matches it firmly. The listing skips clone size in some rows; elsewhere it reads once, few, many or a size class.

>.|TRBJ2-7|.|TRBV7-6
CASSRGRQNEQYF
TGTGCCAGCAGCCGGGGAAGGCAGAACGAGCAGTACTTC
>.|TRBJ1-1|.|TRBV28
CASSNGRQAFF
TGTGCCAGCAGCAACGGGAGGCAAGCTTTCTTT
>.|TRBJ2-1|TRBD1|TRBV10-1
CASSRNRGPLKYEQFF
TGCGCCAGCAGTAGAAACAGGGGTCCACTTAAGTATGAGCAGTTCTTC
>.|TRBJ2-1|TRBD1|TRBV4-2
CASRPTGANYNEQFF
TGTGCCAGCAGACCGACAGGGGCTAACTACAATGAGCAGTTCTTC
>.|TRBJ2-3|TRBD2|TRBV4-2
CASSQGGGEDTQYF
TGTGCCAGCAGCCAAGGCGGGGGGGAAGATACGCAGTATTTT
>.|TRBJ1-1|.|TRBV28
CASTGQPLNTEAFF
TGTGCCAGCACCGGACAGCCCCTGAACACTGAAGCTTTCTTT
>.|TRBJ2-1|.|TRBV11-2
CASSLRPTGYEQFF
TGTGCCAGCAGCCTCCGACCCACGGGTTATGAGCAGTTCTTC
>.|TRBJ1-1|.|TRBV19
CASSIAAGDWGTEAFF
TGTGCCAGTAGTATAGCGGCAGGGGATTGGGGCACTGAAGCTTTCTTT
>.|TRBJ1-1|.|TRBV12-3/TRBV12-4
CASTKGRRTEAFF
TGTGCCAGCACCAAGGGGCGTAGGACTGAAGCTTTCTTT
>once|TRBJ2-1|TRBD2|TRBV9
CASSVQPSGRSGSYNEQFF
TGTGCCAGCAGCGTCCAGCCTAGCGGGAGATCGGGCTCCTACAATGAGCAGTTCTTC
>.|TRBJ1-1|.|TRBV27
CASSLVQNTEAFF
TGTGCCAGCAGTTTAGTACAGAACACTGAAGCTTTCTTT
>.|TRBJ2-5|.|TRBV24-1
CALSIAGGETQYF
TGTGCCCTTTCGATTGCTGGGGGCGAGACCCAGTACTTC
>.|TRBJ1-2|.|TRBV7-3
CASSQDPGGYDGYTF
TGTGCCAGCAGCCAGGACCCCGGGGGGTATGATGGCTACACCTTC
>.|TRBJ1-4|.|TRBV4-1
CASSHPLRVTNEKLFF
TGCGCCAGCAGCCATCCTCTCAGGGTAACTAATGAAAAACTGTTTTTT
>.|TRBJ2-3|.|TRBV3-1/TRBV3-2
CASSQVPQRNTDTQYF
TGTGCCAGCAGCCAAGTACCCCAGCGGAACACAGATACGCAGTATTTT
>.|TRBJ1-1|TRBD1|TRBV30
CAWSLKKGQGDTEAFF
TGTGCCTGGAGTCTAAAAAAGGGACAGGGGGACACTGAAGCTTTCTTT
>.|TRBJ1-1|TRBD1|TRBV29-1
CSVATGGGTEAFF
TGCAGCGTGGCTACAGGGGGAGGGACTGAAGCTTTCTTT
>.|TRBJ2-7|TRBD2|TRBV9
CASSVDDGRALEQYF
TGTGCCAGCAGCGTAGATGACGGGAGGGCCCTCGAGCAGTACTTC
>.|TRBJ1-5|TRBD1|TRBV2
CASSPDRDNQPQHF
TGTGCCAGCAGCCCGGACAGGGACAATCAGCCCCAGCATTTT
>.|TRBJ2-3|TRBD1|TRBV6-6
CASSYPGTGVDTQYF
TGTGCCAGCAGTTACCCCGGGACAGGGGTAGATACGCAGTATTTT
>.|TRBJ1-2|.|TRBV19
CASYGNYGYTF
TGTGCCAGTTACGGGAACTATGGCTACACCTTC
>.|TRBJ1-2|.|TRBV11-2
CASSQTQGGYGYTF
TGTGCCAGCAGCCAGACACAAGGAGGCTATGGCTACACCTTC
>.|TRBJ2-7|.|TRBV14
CASSQRQDSPYEQYF
TGTGCCAGCAGCCAAAGGCAGGACAGCCCCTACGAGCAGTACTTC
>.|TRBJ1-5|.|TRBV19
CASSPWGKDQPQHF
TGTGCCAGTAGCCCCTGGGGCAAGGATCAGCCCCAGCATTTT
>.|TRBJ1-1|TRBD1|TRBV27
CASSYMGQMNTEAFF
TGTGCCAGCAGCTACATGGGACAGATGAACACTGAAGCTTTCTTT
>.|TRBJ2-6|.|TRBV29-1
CSVGASRPGANVLTF
TGCAGCGTTGGGGCCTCACGCCCCGGGGCCAACGTCCTGACTTTC
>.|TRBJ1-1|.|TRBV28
CASNGGIRWPAEAFF
TGTGCCAGCAATGGAGGGATCCGCTGGCCTGCTGAAGCTTTCTTT
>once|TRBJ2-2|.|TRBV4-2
CASSKKGGGFVGELFF
TGTGCCAGCAGCAAGAAGGGGGGGGGCTTCGTCGGGGAGCTGTTTTTT
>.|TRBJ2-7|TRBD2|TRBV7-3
CASSRGLAGGSEGSYEQYF
TGTGCCAGCAGTCGCGGACTAGCGGGGGGGAGTGAAGGATCCTACGAGCAGTACTTC
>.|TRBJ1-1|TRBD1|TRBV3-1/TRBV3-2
CASSQPRTGVTEAFF
TGTGCCAGCAGCCAACCTCGGACAGGGGTCACTGAAGCTTTCTTT
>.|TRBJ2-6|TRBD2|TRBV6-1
CASSDSGTYSGANVLTF
TGTGCCAGCAGTGATAGCGGGACCTACTCTGGGGCCAACGTCCTGACTTTC
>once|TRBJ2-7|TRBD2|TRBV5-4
CASSLGQGTSGSEQYF
TGTGCCAGCAGCTTGGGACAGGGGACTAGCGGGAGCGAGCAGTACTTC
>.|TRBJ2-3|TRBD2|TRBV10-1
CASTAGGPADTQYF
TGCGCCAGCACAGCGGGAGGGCCTGCAGATACGCAGTATTTT
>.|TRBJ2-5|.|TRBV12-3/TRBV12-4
CASSTQGPVFLYF
TGTGCCAGCAGCACACAGGGACCTGTGTTTCTGTACTTC
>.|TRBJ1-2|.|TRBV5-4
CASSGPRDYGYTF
TGTGCCAGCAGCGGCCCGAGGGATTACGGCTACACCTTC
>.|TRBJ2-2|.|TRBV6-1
CASSQAQGAAGELFF
TGTGCCAGCAGTCAAGCCCAGGGCGCCGCCGGGGAGCTGTTTTTT
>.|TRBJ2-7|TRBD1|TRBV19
CASSPPGGSYEQYF
TGTGCCAGTAGCCCCCCAGGGGGCTCCTACGAGCAGTACTTC
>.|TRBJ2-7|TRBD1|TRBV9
CASSGGQGLYEQYF
TGTGCCAGCTCCGGGGGACAGGGGCTTTACGAGCAGTACTTC
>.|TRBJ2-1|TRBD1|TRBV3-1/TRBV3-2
CASSGPGQLNEQFF
TGTGCCAGCAGCGGACCGGGACAGTTGAATGAGCAGTTCTTC
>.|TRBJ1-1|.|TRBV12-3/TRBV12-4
CASKVWANTEAFF
TGTGCCAGCAAGGTTTGGGCGAACACTGAAGCTTTCTTT
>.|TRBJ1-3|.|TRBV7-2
CATSRTVGGNTIYF
TGTGCCACCAGCCGGACAGTGGGGGGAAACACCATATATTTT
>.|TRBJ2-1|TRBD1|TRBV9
CASSVAPGGNEQFF
TGTGCCAGCAGCGTAGCCCCAGGGGGCAATGAGCAGTTCTTC
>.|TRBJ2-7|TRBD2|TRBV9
CASSIGGARSYEQYF
TGTGCCAGCAGCATCGGGGGGGCCCGCTCCTACGAGCAGTACTTC
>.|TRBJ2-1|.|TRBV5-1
CASSLDGSYNEQFF
TGCGCCAGCAGCTTGGACGGGTCCTACAATGAGCAGTTCTTC
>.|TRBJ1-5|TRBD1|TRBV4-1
CASSQVQGADNQPQHF
TGCGCCAGCAGCCAAGTACAGGGGGCTGACAATCAGCCCCAGCATTTT
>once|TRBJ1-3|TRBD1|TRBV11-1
CASSRRDRIGNTIYF
TGTGCCAGCAGCCGAAGGGACAGGATTGGAAACACCATATATTTT
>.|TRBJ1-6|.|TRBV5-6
CASRSTGDDSPLHF
TGTGCCAGCAGATCGACCGGGGATGACTCACCCCTCCACTTT
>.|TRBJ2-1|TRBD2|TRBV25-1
CASSEGGTSGLGAEQFF
TGTGCCAGCAGTGAAGGAGGGACTAGCGGTCTAGGGGCTGAGCAGTTCTTC
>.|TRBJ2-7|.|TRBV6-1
CASSEVSSSYEQYF
TGTGCCAGCAGTGAGGTCTCGAGCTCCTACGAGCAGTACTTC
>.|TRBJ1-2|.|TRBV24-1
CATSDWPGGYGYTF
TGTGCCACCAGTGATTGGCCGGGGGGCTATGGCTACACCTTC
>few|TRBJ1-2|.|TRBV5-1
CASSPDSYGYTF
TGCGCCAGCAGCCCTGATAGCTATGGCTACACCTTC
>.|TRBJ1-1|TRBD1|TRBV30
CAWSATGGDSEAFF
TGTGCCTGGAGTGCGACAGGGGGCGATTCTGAAGCTTTCTTT
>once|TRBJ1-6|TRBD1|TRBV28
CATEDRTNSPLHF
TGTGCCACCGAGGACAGGACTAATTCACCCCTCCACTTT
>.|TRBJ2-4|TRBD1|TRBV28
CASSPEPGQGFNIQYF
TGTGCCAGCAGTCCCGAGCCGGGACAGGGGTTTAACATTCAGTACTTC